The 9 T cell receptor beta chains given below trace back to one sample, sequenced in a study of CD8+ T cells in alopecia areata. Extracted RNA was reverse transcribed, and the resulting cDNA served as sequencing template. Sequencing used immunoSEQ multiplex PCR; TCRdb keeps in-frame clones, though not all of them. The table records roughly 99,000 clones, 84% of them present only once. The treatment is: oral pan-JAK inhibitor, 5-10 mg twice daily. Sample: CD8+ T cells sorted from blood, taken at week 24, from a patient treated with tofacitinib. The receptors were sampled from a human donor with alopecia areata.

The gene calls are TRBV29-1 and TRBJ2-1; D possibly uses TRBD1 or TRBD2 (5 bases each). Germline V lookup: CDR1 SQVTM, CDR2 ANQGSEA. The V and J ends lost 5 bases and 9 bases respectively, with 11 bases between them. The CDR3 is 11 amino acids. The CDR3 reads CSVHPGGEQFF. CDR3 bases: TGCAGCGTTCATCCTGGGGGTGAGCAGTTCTTC.

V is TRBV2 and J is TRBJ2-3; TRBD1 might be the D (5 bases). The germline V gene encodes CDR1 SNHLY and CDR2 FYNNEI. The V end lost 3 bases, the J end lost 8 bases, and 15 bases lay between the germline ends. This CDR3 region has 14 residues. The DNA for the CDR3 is TGTGCCAGCAGTGACTCAGGGCCCGTAGGTACGCAGTATTTT. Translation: CASSDSGPVGTQYF.

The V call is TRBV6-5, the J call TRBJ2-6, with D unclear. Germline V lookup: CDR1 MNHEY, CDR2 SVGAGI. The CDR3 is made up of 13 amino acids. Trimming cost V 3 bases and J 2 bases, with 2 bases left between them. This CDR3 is CASSYPGANVLTF. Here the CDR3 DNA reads TGTGCCAGCAGTTATCCTGGGGCCAACGTCCTGACTTTC.

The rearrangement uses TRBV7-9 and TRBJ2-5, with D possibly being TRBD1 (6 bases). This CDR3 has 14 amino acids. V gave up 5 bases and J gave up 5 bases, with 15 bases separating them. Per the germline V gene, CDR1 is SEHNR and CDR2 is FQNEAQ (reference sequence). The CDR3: CASSPGAQGETQYF. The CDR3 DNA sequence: TGTGCCAGCAGCCCCGGGGCTCAGGGGGAGACCCAGTACTTC.

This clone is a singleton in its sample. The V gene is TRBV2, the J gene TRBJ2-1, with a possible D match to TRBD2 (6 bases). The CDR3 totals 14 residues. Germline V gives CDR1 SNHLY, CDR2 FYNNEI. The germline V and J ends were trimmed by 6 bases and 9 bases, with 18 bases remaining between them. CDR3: CASSQGWRDGEQFF. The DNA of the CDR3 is TGTGCCAGCAGCCAAGGGTGGAGGGATGGTGAGCAGTTCTTC.

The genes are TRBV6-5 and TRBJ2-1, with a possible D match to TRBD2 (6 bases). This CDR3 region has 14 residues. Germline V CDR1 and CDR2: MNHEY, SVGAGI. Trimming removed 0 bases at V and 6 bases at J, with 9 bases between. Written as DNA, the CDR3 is TGTGCCAGCAGTTACTCGGGACTTATCAATGAGCAGTTCTTC. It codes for CASSYSGLINEQFF.

The CDR3 sequence is CASSVEGQATDTQYF. The CDR3 DNA follows: TGTGCCAGCAGTGTGGAGGGGCAGGCGACAGATACGCAGTATTTT. The V call is TRBV6-4, the J call TRBJ2-3, with D perhaps matching TRBD2 (6 bases). Per germline, CDR1 MRHNA and CDR2 SNTAGT. This CDR3 has 15 residues. The germline V and J ends were trimmed by 4 bases and 3 bases, with 14 bases remaining between them.

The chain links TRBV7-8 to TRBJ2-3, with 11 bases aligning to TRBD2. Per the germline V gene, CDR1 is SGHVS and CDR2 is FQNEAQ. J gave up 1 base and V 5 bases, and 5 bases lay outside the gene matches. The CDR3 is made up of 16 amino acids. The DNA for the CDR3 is TGTGCCAGCAGCGTTACTAGCGGGGGCCGCACAGATACGCAGTATTTT. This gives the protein CASSVTSGGRTDTQYF.

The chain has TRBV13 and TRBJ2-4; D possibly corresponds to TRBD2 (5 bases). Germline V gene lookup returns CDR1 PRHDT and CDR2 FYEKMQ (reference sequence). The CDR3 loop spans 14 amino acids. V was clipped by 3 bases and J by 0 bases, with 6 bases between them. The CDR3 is CASSFGIAKNIQYF. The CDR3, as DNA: TGTGCCAGCAGCTTCGGGATAGCCAAAAACATTCAGTACTTC. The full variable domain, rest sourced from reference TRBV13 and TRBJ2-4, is AAGVIQSPRHLIKEKRETATLKCYPIPRHDTVYWYQQGPGQDPQFLISFYEKMQSDKGSIPDRFSAQQFSDYHSELNMSSLELGDSALYFCASSFGIAKNIQYFGAGTRLSVL.